The 16 T cell receptor beta chains reported below all come from one sample, sequenced in a study of shared clonotypes between healthy human individuals. Only in-frame clones appear in the TCRdb table, and some are missing; sequencing was by immunoSEQ multiplex PCR. The table includes about 490,000 clones, about three quarters detected once. The specimen sequenced was PBMCs. Receptors were obtained from a woman in her 40s in good health. Some clones in this sample may be carry-over from other donors' samples.

V is TRBV30 and J is TRBJ2-5, with TRBD1 as a possible D gene (6 bases). The V and J ends lost 0 bases and 11 bases respectively, with 13 bases between them. CDR1 and CDR2 from the germline V gene are GTSNPN and SVGIG (reference sequence). The CDR3 totals 12 residues. CDR3 bases: TGTGCCTGGAGTGTTACAGGGAGTGAGCAGTACTTC. It specifies CAWSVTGSEQYF.

The V call is TRBV7-2, the J call TRBJ2-3; weak D call: TRBD2 (5 bases). Trimming took off 1 base at V and 3 bases at J, with 11 bases between the two ends. The CDR3 covers 15 residues. CDR1 SGHTA and CDR2 FQGNSA come from the germline V gene. CDR3 bases: TGTGCCAGCAGCTTAGTATTGCGGAGGACAGATACGCAGTATTTT. This codes for CASSLVLRRTDTQYF.

This clone was found once. The V gene is TRBV2, the J gene TRBJ2-3; D might be TRBD2 (5 bases). Germline-derived CDR1 and CDR2 are SNHLY and FYNNEI. The CDR3 has 13 amino acids. Trimming cost V 10 bases and J 3 bases, with 14 bases left between them. CDR3 sequence: CATYTRGTDTQYF. CDR3 in DNA: TGTGCCACTTACACCCGGGGTACAGATACGCAGTATTTT.

There are a few counts of this clone. CDR3 region: CASSLDTSGSKVAYEQYF. The CDR3 DNA reads as TGTGCCAGCAGCTTAGATACTAGCGGGAGTAAGGTTGCTTACGAGCAGTACTTC. This rearrangement joins TRBV7-9 to TRBJ2-7, with TRBD2 matching over 11 bases. Germline V CDR1 and CDR2: SEHNR, FQNEAQ (reference sequence). Trimming at V came to 1 base and at J to 4 bases, leaving 12 bases not matched to a gene. The CDR3 totals 18 residues.

This sequence joins TRBV10-1 and TRBJ1-3; no clear D gene. Trimming shortened V by 3 bases and J by 2 bases, and 5 bases separated the two germline ends. Germline V gene data show CDR1 as WNHNN and CDR2 as SYGVQD (reference sequence). The CDR3 contains 13 residues. CDR3 nucleotides: TGCGCCAGCAGTGACCCCCCTGGAAACACCATATATTTT. It encodes CASSDPPGNTIYF.

As for this clone: The same CDR3 also results from other DNA sequences found in this sample. This chain uses TRBV5-1 with TRBJ2-1, with unresolved D. Germline-derived CDR1 and CDR2 are SGHRS and YFSETQ. Between the trimmed V and J ends, which lost 0 bases and 4 bases, there was a span of 11 bases. The CDR3 has 15 residues. CDR3: CASSLASTTYNEQFF. DNA for the CDR3: TGCGCCAGCAGCTTGGCCAGTACAACATACAATGAGCAGTTCTTC.

V is TRBV6-1 and J is TRBJ2-7; 9 nucleotides line up with TRBD1. Trimming removed 6 bases from V and 3 bases from J; junction bases left unmatched: 6. The V gene's germline CDR1 is MNHNS and CDR2 SASEGT. The length of the CDR3 is 14 residues. CDR3 residues: CASSLDRGFYEQYF. The CDR3 DNA reads as TGTGCCAGCAGCCTGGACAGGGGATTCTACGAGCAGTACTTC.

This clone was seen once. CDR3 in amino acids: CASSAGATVFF. The CDR3 nucleotides read TGTGCCAGTAGTGCGGGGGCCACGGTGTTTTTT. The gene calls are TRBV19 and TRBJ1-4; a weak D match, TRBD1 (6 bases). The V and J ends lost 5 bases and 15 bases respectively, with 13 bases between them. Germline lookup yields CDR1 LNHDA and CDR2 SQIVND (reference sequence). CDR3 length: 11 residues.

A few counts support this clone. This chain connects TRBV7-9 to TRBJ2-7; TRBD1 might be the D (6 bases). This CDR3 has 14 residues. CDR1 SEHNR and CDR2 FQNEAQ come from the germline V gene (reference sequence). Trimming left V 5 bases short and J 7 bases short, with 18 bases between. The CDR3 here is CASSHAGTLTEQYF. CDR3 nucleotide sequence: TGTGCCAGCAGCCATGCCGGGACACTTACGGAGCAGTACTTC.

The chain uses TRBV7-9 and TRBJ2-3; no clear D gene. V was pared by 5 bases and J by 6 bases, with 15 bases between. Per the germline V gene, CDR1 is SEHNR and CDR2 is FQNEAQ (reference sequence). The CDR3 has 14 amino acids. As DNA, the CDR3 is TGTGCCAGCAGCCCCCCAAACCTCGGGGATACGCAGTATTTT. This encodes CASSPPNLGDTQYF.

There are a few counts of this clone. V and J are TRBV28 and TRBJ1-5; 10 bases fit TRBD1. The germline gives CDR1 MDHEN, CDR2 SYDVKM. CDR3 length: 15 amino acids. The V gene end was trimmed by 6 bases and the J gene end by 3 bases; junction bases not matched to a gene: 5. The CDR3 bases are TGTGCCAGCAGAGGAGGACAGGGGGACAATCAGCCCCAGCATTTT. The encoded protein is CASRGGQGDNQPQHF.

The V and J genes are TRBV30 and TRBJ2-7, with TRBD2 matching 10 bases. The CDR3 runs 14 residues. V lost 0 bases, J lost 6 bases, and 5 bases stayed unmatched. Per the germline V gene, CDR1 is GTSNPN and CDR2 is SVGIG (reference sequence). The DNA for the CDR3 is TGTGCCTGGAGTGTCGTAGCGGGAGGATCCGAGCAGTACTTC. Protein product: CAWSVVAGGSEQYF.

The rearrangement joins TRBV9 to TRBJ1-1; unclear D gene. CDR3 length: 16 residues. CDR1 is SGDLS, CDR2 YYNGEE, per germline. The ends were cut back, 0 bases at V and 0 bases at J, with 12 bases in the middle. The CDR3 protein is CASSVEAGLMNTEAFF. The CDR3, as DNA: TGTGCCAGCAGCGTAGAGGCAGGCTTAATGAACACTGAAGCTTTCTTT.

The V gene is TRBV21-1, the J gene TRBJ1-2. TRBV21-1 is listed as a pseudogene. The CDR3 has 17 residues. CDR3 amino acids: CASSHWTRPGGRSGYTF. The CDR3 nucleotides read TGTGCCAGCAGCCACTGGACTAGGCCAGGGGGACGCTCTGGCTACACCTTC.

The chain couples TRBV2 to TRBJ2-7; 10 bases are shared with TRBD2. The germline V gene encodes CDR1 SNHLY and CDR2 FYNNEI. This CDR3 region has 15 residues. Losses at the gene ends were 4 bases for V and 2 bases for J; bases not matched to a gene: 5. The CDR3 DNA follows: TGTGCCAGCAGTGCAAGAAGCGGGAGGGCCTACGAGCAGTACTTC. As protein: CASSARSGRAYEQYF.

This sequence joins TRBV21-1 and TRBJ1-2; the table's D gene call, TRBD1, was not cross checked with the DNA. TRBV21-1 is deemed a pseudogene. CDR3 length equals 15 residues. CDR3 loop: CASSSGTGGCYGYTF. CDR3 DNA: TGTGCCAGCAGCTCGGGGACAGGGGGGTGCTATGGCTACACCTTC.